Below are 2 T cell receptor beta chains sequenced from a single sample in a study of T cell responses to AZD1222 COVID-19 vaccine. Libraries were prepared by immunoSEQ multiplex PCR; TCRdb keeps only in-frame clonotypes and omits some of them. The sample records some 150,000 clones, 85% to 90% being singletons. Sequencing was performed on peripheral blood, taken 28 days after the second AZD1222 dose. These receptors all stem from an adult who received the AZD1222 COVID-19 vaccine.

Comment on this clone: The same CDR3 arises from other DNA sequences in this sample as well. The chain is built from TRBV18 and TRBJ2-5; D ambiguous. Trimming shortened V by 6 bases and J by 5 bases, and 10 bases separated the two germline ends. The CDR3 is 12 amino acids. Germline loops: CDR1 KGHSH, CDR2 LQKENI. The CDR3 coding sequence is TGTGCCAGCTCGCCCTCCCAGGAGACCCAGTACTTC. Protein sequence: CASSPSQETQYF.

This clone was picked up a small number of times. This rearrangement joins TRBV25-1 to TRBJ2-2; possible D gene TRBD2, 6 bases. The V end was cut by 3 bases, the J end by 1 base, with 12 bases between. Germline assignment: CDR1 MGHDK and CDR2 SYGVNS. The CDR3 consists of 16 residues. DNA of the CDR3: TGTGCCAGCAGTGACGCGGGACCAGAGAACACCGGGGAGCTGTTTTTT. Protein: CASSDAGPENTGELFF.